Shown below are 18 T cell receptor beta chains from a single sample sequenced in a study of cytomegalovirus exposure and HLA in healthy donors. The study ran its PCR with 60 Vbeta and 13 Jbeta primers. Sequenced by immunoSEQ multiplex PCR; TCRdb stores in-frame clones only, minus some. The sample has roughly 200,000 clones; 80% are singletons. The sequenced sample consisted of PBMCs. These receptors were taken from a man aged 35-49 years in good health and CMV-seronegative.

In DNA, the CDR3 is TGTGCCAGCAGCCGCTTGGCGGTGATTGACGAAAAACTGTTTTTT. Translated: CASSRLAVIDEKLFF. The chain uses TRBV5-5 and TRBJ1-4; D remains unclear. Per the germline V gene, CDR1 is SGHKS and CDR2 is YYEKEE (reference sequence). Trimming stripped 4 bases from V and 8 bases from J, with 18 bases between. This CDR3 contains 15 residues.

The J gene is TRBJ1-3, the V gene TRBV4-3; possibly TRBD1 for D (5 bases). The CDR3 runs to 17 residues. Germline V gene lookup returns CDR1 LGHNA and CDR2 YSLEER. The germline V and J ends were trimmed by 0 bases and 2 bases, with 14 bases remaining between them. The chain's CDR3 is CASSQDLGGPPGNTIYF. CDR3 coding DNA: TGCGCCAGCAGCCAAGATTTGGGGGGACCCCCTGGAAACACCATATATTTT.

This rearrangement joins TRBV7-2 to TRBJ1-1, with D possibly matching TRBD1 (6 bases). Germline V gives CDR1 SGHTA, CDR2 FQGNSA. This CDR3 is 14 amino acids long. Trimming took 5 bases from V and 2 from J, leaving 12 bases between them. The CDR3 bases are TGTGCCAGCAGCCCACCAGGGGTTAACACTGAAGCTTTCTTT. Translated, it gives CASSPPGVNTEAFF.

This clone was seen more than once but under ten times. The rearrangement links TRBV29-1 to TRBJ1-2; no clear D. The CDR3 is 14 amino acids. Trimming removed 5 bases at V and 4 bases at J, with 17 bases between. Germline CDR1 reads SQVTM; CDR2 reads ANQGSEA. CDR3 loop: CSVRTVLPLYGYTF. The DNA for the CDR3 is TGCAGCGTTCGCACAGTCCTGCCTCTCTATGGCTACACCTTC.

This clone showed up just once. The chain couples TRBV6-5 to TRBJ2-1; 7 bases agree with TRBD2. The V gene end was trimmed by 0 bases and the J gene end by 7 bases; junction bases not matched to a gene: 9. Per germline, CDR1 MNHEY and CDR2 SVGAGI. This CDR3 spans 16 amino acids. The CDR3 coding sequence is TGTGCCAGCAGTTACTCGAGACTAGCTTTTGGGAATGAGCAGTTCTTC. It is translated as CASSYSRLAFGNEQFF.

The chain joins TRBV15 to TRBJ2-5; tentatively, D is TRBD2 (5 bases). Germline values: CDR1 LNHNV, CDR2 YYDKDF (reference sequence). The CDR3 consists of 18 residues. V lost 0 bases, J lost 5 bases, and 22 bases lay in between. The CDR3 region has the DNA TGTGCCACCAGCAGAGACCCAGTTCGGGGTTCTAGAGCCGAGACCCAGTACTTC. As protein: CATSRDPVRGSRAETQYF.

The gene calls are TRBV10-1 and TRBJ1-5; 9 nucleotides agree with TRBD1. The CDR3 covers 15 residues. V shed 7 bases, J shed 3 bases, and the junction held 7 bases outside the gene matches. In germline, CDR1 is WNHNN, CDR2 SYGVQD (reference sequence). CDR3 in amino acids: CASTEGTGPNQPQHF. The CDR3 DNA is TGCGCCAGCACCGAAGGGACAGGGCCCAATCAGCCCCAGCATTTT.

The chain recombines TRBV29-1 with TRBJ2-1; 7 nucleotides align to TRBD2. The CDR3 sequence is 15 residues long. J lost 0 bases, V lost 5 bases, and 7 bases had no gene match. CDR1 and CDR2 (germline): SQVTM, ANQGSEA. CDR3 DNA: TGCAGCGTTTTGCCCAGCGGGATCTCCTACAATGAGCAGTTCTTC. Protein: CSVLPSGISYNEQFF.

V usage is TRBV4-3 and J usage is TRBJ2-1, with 8 bases that match TRBD2. The trim removed 0 bases at V and 5 bases at J, leaving 6 bases unmatched. Germline V lookup: CDR1 LGHNA, CDR2 YSLEER. The CDR3 spans 16 residues. CDR3 loop: CASSQESLAENNEQFF. For the CDR3, the DNA is TGCGCCAGCAGCCAAGAGTCACTAGCGGAAAACAATGAGCAGTTCTTC.

V is TRBV6-5 and J is TRBJ2-2, with TRBD2 matching 8 bases. This CDR3 has 15 residues. Germline assignment: CDR1 MNHEY and CDR2 SVGAGI. Losses at the gene ends were 4 bases for V and 4 bases for J; bases not matched to a gene: 5. The CDR3 region has the DNA TGTGCCAGCAGTTCCGGGACTAGTGGCACCGGGGAGCTGTTTTTT. This encodes CASSSGTSGTGELFF.

The chain employs TRBV5-4 and TRBJ2-1; 8 bases are shared with TRBD2. Germline trimming cut 4 bases from V and 2 bases from J; bases unmatched to any gene: 8. The CDR3 loop spans 16 amino acids. Per the germline V gene, CDR1 is SGHNT and CDR2 is YYREEE (reference sequence). Here the CDR3 DNA reads TGTGCCAGCAGCCCCCAAGCGGGAGTTCCCTACAATGAGCAGTTCTTC. This encodes CASSPQAGVPYNEQFF.

The V and J genes are TRBV29-1 and TRBJ2-3, with D tentatively TRBD1 (6 bases). CDR1 is SQVTM, CDR2 ANQGSEA, per germline. This CDR3 contains 12 residues. V lost 7 bases and J 5 bases, leaving 13 bases between the germline ends. In nucleotides, the CDR3 is TGCAGCGCCACAGGGTTTCAAGATACGCAGTATTTT. Amino acid sequence: CSATGFQDTQYF.

The chain links TRBV4-3 to TRBJ1-5; the match to TRBD1 covers 7 bases. Unmatched junction bases numbered 3, after V lost 0 bases and J lost 10 bases. Germline CDR1 and CDR2: LGHNA and YSLEER. The CDR3 length is 13 residues. The CDR3 loop is CASSQEKGGPQHF. The CDR3 DNA reads TGCGCCAGCAGCCAAGAGAAAGGGGGCCCCCAGCATTTT.

The chain is built from TRBV10-3 and TRBJ2-5; possibly TRBD2 for D (7 bases). The CDR3 covers 18 residues. V lost 2 bases, J lost 1 base, and 20 bases lay in between. Germline CDR1 and CDR2: ENHRY and SYGVKD. The CDR3 region has the DNA TGTGCCATCAGTGAGCGGGGGGCCTCCCTGACGGGCCAAGAGACCCAGTACTTC. This translates into CAISERGASLTGQETQYF.

The CDR3 DNA sequence: TGTGCCAGCAGTTCGCCACAGGGGAGCCCCTACAATGAGCAGTTCTTC. It specifies CASSSPQGSPYNEQFF. This rearrangement joins TRBV27 to TRBJ2-1; 7 bases map to TRBD1. The CDR3 extends over 16 amino acids. The ends lost 4 bases at V and 2 bases at J; junction bases unmatched: 8. Per germline, CDR1 MNHEY and CDR2 SMNVEV (reference sequence).

V and J are TRBV7-9 and TRBJ2-4, with a weak D call TRBD2 (6 bases). Looked up from germline, CDR1 is SEHNR and CDR2 is FQNEAQ (reference sequence). The V gene lost 4 bases and the J gene lost 2 bases, with 12 bases spanning the gap. CDR3 length equals 15 residues. CDR3 region: CASSSTRGTKNIQYF. In DNA, the CDR3 is TGTGCCAGCAGCTCCACCCGGGGGACCAAAAACATTCAGTACTTC.

This clone is a singleton in its sample. Here the CDR3 reads CASTAGTVISPLHF. The CDR3, as DNA: TGTGCCAGCACCGCCGGGACAGTGATTTCACCCCTCCACTTT. This chain connects TRBV6-1 to TRBJ1-6, with 7 bases identical to TRBD1. This CDR3 comprises 14 residues. The germline V gene has CDR1 MNHNS and CDR2 SASEGT. V lost 7 bases, J lost 9 bases, and 9 bases stayed unmatched.

This chain connects TRBV5-1 to TRBJ2-1, with D perhaps matching TRBD2 (5 bases). V lost 4 bases and J 2 bases, leaving 16 bases between the germline ends. The CDR3 spans 16 residues. Germline lookup yields CDR1 SGHRS and CDR2 YFSETQ. CDR3 protein: CASSQQAVSAYNEQFF. CDR3 coding DNA: TGCGCCAGCAGCCAACAAGCGGTTTCGGCCTACAATGAGCAGTTCTTC.